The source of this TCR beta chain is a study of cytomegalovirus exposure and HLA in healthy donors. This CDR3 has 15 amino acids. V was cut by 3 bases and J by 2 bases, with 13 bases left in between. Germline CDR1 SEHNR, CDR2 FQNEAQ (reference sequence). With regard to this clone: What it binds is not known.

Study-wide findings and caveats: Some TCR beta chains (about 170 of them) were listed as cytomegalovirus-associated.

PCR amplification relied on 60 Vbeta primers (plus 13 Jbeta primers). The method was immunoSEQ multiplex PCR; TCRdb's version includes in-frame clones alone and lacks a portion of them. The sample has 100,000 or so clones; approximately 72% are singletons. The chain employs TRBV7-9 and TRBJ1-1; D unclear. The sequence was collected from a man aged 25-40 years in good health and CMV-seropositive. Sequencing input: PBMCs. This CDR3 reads CASSFRGGINTEAFF. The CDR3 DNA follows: TGTGCCAGCAGCTTCCGGGGAGGGATAAACACTGAAGCTTTCTTT.